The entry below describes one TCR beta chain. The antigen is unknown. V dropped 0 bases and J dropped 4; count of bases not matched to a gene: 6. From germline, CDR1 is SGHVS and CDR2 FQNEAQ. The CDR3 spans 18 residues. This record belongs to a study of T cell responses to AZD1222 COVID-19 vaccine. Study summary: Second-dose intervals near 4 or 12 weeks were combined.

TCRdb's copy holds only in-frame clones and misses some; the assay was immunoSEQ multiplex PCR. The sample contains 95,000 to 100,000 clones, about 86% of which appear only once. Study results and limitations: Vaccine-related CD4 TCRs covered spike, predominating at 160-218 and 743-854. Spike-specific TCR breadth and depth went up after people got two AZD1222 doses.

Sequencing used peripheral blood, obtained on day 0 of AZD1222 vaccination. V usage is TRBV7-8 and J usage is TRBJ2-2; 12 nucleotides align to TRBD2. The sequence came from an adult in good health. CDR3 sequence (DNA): TGTGCCAGCAGCTTAGCTAGGACTAGCGGGAAATTCACCGGGGAGCTGTTTTTT. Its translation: CASSLARTSGKFTGELFF.